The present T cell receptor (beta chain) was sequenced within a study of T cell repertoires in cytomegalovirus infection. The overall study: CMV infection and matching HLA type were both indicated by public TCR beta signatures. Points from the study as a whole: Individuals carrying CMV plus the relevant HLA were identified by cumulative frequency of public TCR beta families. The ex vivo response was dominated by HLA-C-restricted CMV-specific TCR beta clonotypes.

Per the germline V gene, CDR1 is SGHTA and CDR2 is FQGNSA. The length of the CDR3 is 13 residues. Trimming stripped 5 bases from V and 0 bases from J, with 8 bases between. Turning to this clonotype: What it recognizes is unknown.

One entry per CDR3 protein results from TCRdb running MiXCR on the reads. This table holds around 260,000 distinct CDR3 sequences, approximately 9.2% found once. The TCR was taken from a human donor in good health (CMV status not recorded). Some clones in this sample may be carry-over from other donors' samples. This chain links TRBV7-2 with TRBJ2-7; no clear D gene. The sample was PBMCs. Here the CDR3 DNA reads TGTGCCAGCAGCGCGGTGGGCTCCTACGAGCAGTACTTC. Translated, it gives CASSAVGSYEQYF.